Presented here are 18 T cell receptor beta chains from one specimen sequenced in a study of Graves' ophthalmopathy and Graves' hyperthyroidism. The TCR beta CDR3 regions underwent amplification from RNA transcripts. Second-round multiplex PCR came after first-round RT-PCR with HTBI primers. From the multiplex PCR reads, TCRdb called clonotypes with MiXCR, one entry per CDR3 protein. There are 560,000 or so distinct CDR3 sequences in the sample; 39% occur only once, and roughly 4% lies in the top ten. Specimen: peripheral blood or thyroid tissue (not recorded which). The receptors shown here come from an adult man with Graves' hyperthyroidism.

With regard to this clonotype: No conserved phenylalanine or tryptophan is present at the end of the CDR3, so a read error is the likely explanation. This chain links TRBV7-9 with TRBJ1-2; 7 bases map to TRBD1. This CDR3 region has 15 residues. Germline-derived CDR1 and CDR2 are SEHNR and FQNEAQ (reference sequence). Trimming took 4 bases from V and 7 from J; bases not matched to a gene: 12. The CDR3 DNA is TGTGCCAGCAGCTCGAACCCTTACAGGGGAGGTGGCTACACCCTC. It yields the protein CASSSNPYRGGGYTL.

This clonotype was counted at least ten times. The J gene is TRBJ2-7, the V gene TRBV11-1; 9 bases align to TRBD1. This CDR3 region has 15 residues. Germline-derived CDR1 and CDR2 are SGHAT and FQDESV (reference sequence). Trimming cost V 4 bases and J 3 bases; bases outside gene matches: 7. The CDR3 DNA reads TGTGCCAGCAGCTCCGGCGTGGGACAGGGCTACGAGCAGTACTTC. Amino acid sequence: CASSSGVGQGYEQYF.

This clonotype showed up many times. This chain links TRBV7-9 with TRBJ2-7; a weak D match, TRBD2 (5 bases). Trimming took off 5 bases at V and 9 bases at J, with 14 bases between the two ends. The CDR3 length is 12 residues. Looked up from germline, CDR1 is SEHNR and CDR2 is FQNEAQ (reference sequence). DNA for the CDR3: TGTGCCAGCAGCCTCTCCTCAGCGGTGCAGTACTTC. Amino acid sequence: CASSLSSAVQYF.

This clonotype appeared a few times. The V gene is TRBV7-8, the J gene TRBJ1-2; possible D gene TRBD1, 5 bases. Trimming stripped 6 bases from V and 0 bases from J, with 17 bases between. Germline-derived CDR1 and CDR2 are SGHVS and FQNEAQ. CDR3 length: 16 amino acids. CDR3 DNA: TGTGCCAGCAGAACCCTCCGGGACGGAGCTAACTATGGCTACACCTTC. Protein: CASRTLRDGANYGYTF.

The CDR3 nucleotides read TGCGCCAGCAGCCCGGGGGGCTTCGTGGACACTGAAGCTTTCTTT. It specifies CASSPGGFVDTEAFF. The V call is TRBV5-1, the J call TRBJ1-1, with D perhaps matching TRBD1 (6 bases). CDR3 length: 15 residues. The germline gives CDR1 SGHRS, CDR2 YFSETQ. Trimming pared 4 bases from V and 3 bases from J, leaving 16 bases between. Full variable domain (rest looked up from reference TRBV5-1 and TRBJ1-1): KAGVTQTPRYLIKTRGQQVTLSCSPISGHRSVSWYQQTPGQGLQFLFEYFSETQRNKGNFPGRFSGRQFSNSRSEMNVSTLELGDSALYLCASSPGGFVDTEAFFGQGTRLTVV.

This clonotype was found many times. The chain carries TRBV12-3 or TRBV12-4 and TRBJ1-1, with 11 bases fitting TRBD1. CDR3 length: 17 amino acids. V dropped 6 bases and J dropped 1; count of bases not matched to a gene: 10. The CDR3, as DNA: TGTGCCAGCAGCCGGGGGACAGGGGGGTTGAGGAACACTGAAGCTTTCTTT. Protein sequence: CASSRGTGGLRNTEAFF.

Only a few counts were recorded for this clonotype. The chain uses TRBV9 and TRBJ2-7; the match to TRBD2 covers 10 bases. V was clipped by 0 bases and J by 7 bases; unmatched bases: 13. This CDR3 has 17 residues. The germline CDR1 and CDR2 sequences are SGDLS and YYNGEE. CDR3 DNA: TGTGCCAGCAGCGTAGCGCTAGCGGGAGTTAGGTGGGGTGAGCAGTACTTC. Its protein is CASSVALAGVRWGEQYF.

The gene calls are TRBV12-5 and TRBJ2-3, with D perhaps matching TRBD1 (6 bases). Germline V gene data show CDR1 as LGHNT and CDR2 as FRNRAP. The CDR3 runs to 18 residues. V dropped 2 bases and J dropped 4 bases, with 22 bases sitting between them. CDR3 DNA sequence: TGTGCTAGTGGTTTGAGTCGGATCAGGGGTGTCGTCCCAGATACGCAGTATTTT. This sequence encodes CASGLSRIRGVVPDTQYF.

Of note for this clonotype: A much larger clonotype is one base distant, so this may be a read error. The V call is TRBV6-5, the J call TRBJ2-7; D is uncertain. V was cut by 0 bases and J by 4 bases, with 10 bases left in between. CDR1 is MNHEY, CDR2 SVGAGI, per germline. This CDR3 region has 14 residues. This chain's CDR3 is CASSYSHRGYEQYF. The CDR3 bases are TGTGCCAGCAGTTACTCGCATCGTGGTTACGAGCAGTACTTC.

This clonotype has ten or more counts. V usage is TRBV9 and J usage is TRBJ2-2; unclear D gene. The CDR3 sequence is 15 residues long. Germline assignment: CDR1 SGDLS and CDR2 YYNGEE. V was clipped by 4 bases and J by 1 base, with 11 bases between them. CDR3 sequence (DNA): TGTGCCAGCAGCTCTCGGGTCTTGAACACCGGGGAGCTGTTTTTT. Amino acids: CASSSRVLNTGELFF.

The V gene is TRBV7-2, the J gene TRBJ2-7; 7 bases line up with TRBD1. CDR3 size: 14 residues. J lost 7 bases, V lost 3 bases, and 9 bases had no gene match. The germline V gene encodes CDR1 SGHTA and CDR2 FQGNSA. CDR3 residues: CASSFTTGSGEQYF. In DNA form, the CDR3 reads TGTGCCAGCAGCTTCACGACAGGGTCGGGGGAGCAGTACTTC.

This clonotype was recorded a few times. This chain uses TRBV4-1 with TRBJ1-2; TRBD1 is a possible D gene (5 bases). CDR3 length: 16 amino acids. Germline loops: CDR1 MGHRA, CDR2 YSYEKL. The germline V and J ends were trimmed by 0 bases and 4 bases, with 15 bases remaining between them. CDR3 amino acids: CASSQEAAEGVYGYTF. CDR3 bases: TGCGCCAGCAGCCAAGAAGCAGCGGAAGGGGTCTATGGCTACACCTTC.

This clonotype occurred many times. The chain has TRBV19 and TRBJ1-2, with 7 bases fitting TRBD1. V lost 3 bases and J lost 11; bases outside the gene matches: 9. The CDR3 totals 13 residues. Germline V gene lookup returns CDR1 LNHDA and CDR2 SQIVND (reference sequence). The CDR3 DNA follows: TGTGCCAGTAGTATCCAAGGGGGCGCTTGGTACACCTTC. The encoded protein is CASSIQGGAWYTF.

This clonotype occurred many times. This chain links TRBV20-1 with TRBJ2-7; D possibly matches TRBD1 or TRBD2 (5 bases each). V was cut by 1 base and J by 0 bases, with 19 bases left in between. This CDR3 is 17 amino acids long. Germline CDR1 DFQATT, CDR2 SNEGSKA (reference sequence). The CDR3 region has the DNA TGCAGTGCTAGAGGAATACTTTCCGGGACCGACTCCTACGAGCAGTACTTC. Translating gives CSARGILSGTDSYEQYF.

There are many counts of this clonotype. The V and J genes are TRBV29-1 and TRBJ1-2; D might be TRBD1 (5 bases). V lost 5 bases to trimming and J lost 5 bases, with 24 bases between them. CDR1 is SQVTM and CDR2 is ANQGSEA in the germline V gene. The CDR3 totals 16 residues. The CDR3 sequence is CSVRATTGTRGYGYTF. In DNA form, the CDR3 reads TGCAGCGTTCGGGCAACTACAGGAACCAGAGGGTATGGCTACACCTTC.

A few counts support this clonotype. The chain links TRBV6-1 to TRBJ1-5; unclear D gene. This CDR3 has 18 residues. The germline V and J ends were trimmed by 5 bases and 0 bases, with 20 bases remaining between them. CDR1 MNHNS and CDR2 SASEGT come from the germline V gene. The CDR3 here is CASSSWRRVGDSNQPQHF. The CDR3 nucleotides read TGTGCCAGCAGTAGCTGGAGGAGGGTTGGGGATAGCAATCAGCCCCAGCATTTT.

This rearrangement joins TRBV14 to TRBJ1-1, with D uncertain. Germline V gene lookup returns CDR1 SGHDN and CDR2 FVKESK. This CDR3 is 13 amino acids long. V was trimmed by 3 bases and J by 0 bases, leaving 5 bases between them. This CDR3 reads CASSQIMNTEAFF. The CDR3 nucleotides read TGTGCCAGCAGCCAGATCATGAACACTGAAGCTTTCTTT.

This clonotype turned up a few times. The rearrangement uses TRBV12-3 or TRBV12-4 and TRBJ1-1; D remains ambiguous. Trimming stripped 6 bases from V and 1 base from J, with 12 bases between. CDR3 length: 14 residues. CDR3 region: CASSRPLQNTEAFF. In DNA, the CDR3 is TGTGCCAGCAGCCGCCCCTTACAGAACACTGAAGCTTTCTTT.